These T cell receptor beta chains were read from a single sample in a study of blood T cell repertoires in COVID-19. Only in-frame clones appear in the TCRdb table, and some are missing; sequencing was by immunoSEQ multiplex PCR. The sample has about 63,000 clones; roughly 85% are singletons. The sequencing input was peripheral blood. Source of these receptors: a human donor in a cohort sampled during active COVID-19. Each CDR3 is given with its conserved first and last residue. The order of the fields is J gene, V gene, CDR3 protein.

>TRBJ2-1|TRBV5-1
CASSWLSGGTNEQFF
>TRBJ2-3|TRBV7-2
CASSYNGGSTDTQYF
>TRBJ1-5|TRBV6-5
CASIEGGRNQPQHF
>TRBJ1-6|TRBV10-3
CAISEWVTGNSPLHF
>TRBJ1-6|TRBV5-6
CASSTGQGPLVSYNSPLHF
>TRBJ2-3|TRBV21-1
CASNRTSGTDTQYF
>TRBJ2-1|TRBV7-9
CASSSGTSGNNEQFF
>TRBJ1-1|TRBV3-1/TRBV3-2
CASSPSGTEAFF
>TRBJ2-7|TRBV5-1
CASASGQGPYEQYF
>TRBJ1-6|TRBV30
CAWRGSAGRNSPLHF
>TRBJ2-1|TRBV2
CASRNGQGANEQFF
>TRBJ1-5|TRBV5-1
CASSLGQLNQPQHF
>TRBJ2-1|TRBV5-1
CASSPGTPYNEQFF
>TRBJ2-5|TRBV5-4
CASSLGRGGKETQYF